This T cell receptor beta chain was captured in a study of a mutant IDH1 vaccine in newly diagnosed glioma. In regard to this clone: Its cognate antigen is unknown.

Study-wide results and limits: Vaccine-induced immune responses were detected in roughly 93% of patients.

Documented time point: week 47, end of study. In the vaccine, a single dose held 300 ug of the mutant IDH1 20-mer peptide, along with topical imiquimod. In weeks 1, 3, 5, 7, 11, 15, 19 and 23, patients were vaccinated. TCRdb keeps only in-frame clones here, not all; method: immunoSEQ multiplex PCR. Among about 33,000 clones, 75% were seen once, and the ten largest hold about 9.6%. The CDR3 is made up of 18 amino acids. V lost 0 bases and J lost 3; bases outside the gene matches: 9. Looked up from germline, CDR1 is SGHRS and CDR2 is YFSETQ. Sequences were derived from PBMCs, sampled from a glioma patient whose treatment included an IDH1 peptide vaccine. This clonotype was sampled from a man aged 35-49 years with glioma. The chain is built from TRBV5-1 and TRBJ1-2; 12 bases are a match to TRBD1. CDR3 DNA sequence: TGCGCCAGCAGCTTGGACGGGACAGGGGGCGGTTCGGACTATGGCTACACCTTC. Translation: CASSLDGTGGGSDYGYTF.